The sequence of this T cell receptor (beta chain) was determined in a study of spatial heterogeneity in lung cancer (dated by TCRdb to about 2019). As for the study more broadly: Beta-chain transcripts were consistently detected in greater numbers than alpha-chain transcripts, which likely reflected higher beta-chain transcript abundance. In the raw uncorrected reads, each unique combination of TCR and UMI appeared on average more than ten times. In non-small cell lung cancer, the study quantitatively compared TCR alpha and beta repertoires across several tumor regions, matched nontumor lung, and blood. Nonsynonymous mutation counts, determined by whole-exome sequencing of tumor tissue, were related to features of the TCR repertoire. Both alpha and beta chains were TCR-sequenced in samples taken at surgery, namely 220 tumor regions, 61 to 65 matched nontumor lung samples and around 53 PBMC samples.

The time point label, as the study defines it: sample taken at primary tumor resection. Donors were around 69 patients with early-stage, untreated non-small cell lung cancer from the lung TRACERx cohort. Without any cell sorting, TCR sequencing was performed on whole RNA extracted either from tumor and nontumor lung tissue or from cryopreserved PBMC samples. Only patients for whom sufficient RNA was available from at least two tumor regions were selected for TCR sequencing. This clonotype turned up a few times. Its antigen is not yet known. It has no much larger one-base neighbor in the sample; base qualities were not kept. Study-wide conclusions, independent of this receptor: Additional single-cell paired TCR alpha and beta sequencing was considered necessary to confirm, at a functional level, the hypothesis that regional TCRs recognize regional mutations. Ubiquitous expanded tumor TCRs were detected in blood more often at tumor resection than at routine follow-up.

Library creation used 5' RACE. The listed sequencing device is NextSeq 500. To allow correction of PCR and sequencing errors, the TCR library protocol tagged every TCR cDNA molecule with a unique molecular identifier. The study's own analysis went as follows. TCR identification, UMI-based error correction and CDR3 extraction were performed with Decombinator tools. Expanded TCRs were defined as those above a frequency of 2 per 1,000, corresponding to the top 1% of the tumor frequency distribution. Each repertoire was subsampled 100 times to 5,000 TCRs, after which Renyi diversity was computed with the R vegan package. To build CDR3 similarity networks, amino acid triplet string-kernel similarity was used, and CDR3s were connected when their pairwise similarity was above 0.82. TCRdb handled the public reads itself, with Q25 trimming in fastp and clone calling in MiXCR, and kept productive beta chains. Rows are combined by CDR3 protein, so each entry shows the most common genes and DNA. These V and J calls rely on TCRdb rather than the paper's analysis. The sample records 30,000 to 40,000 distinct CDR3 sequences, 5% to 5.5% of which are singletons. The ten largest clones add up to 25% to 30% of the sample.

The CDR3 spans 15 residues, from the cysteine through the phenylalanine. Solely the CDR3 DNA is kept, with 45 bases framed from the first base. Trimming costs V 1 base and J 4 bases, and their ends lie 13 bases apart. CDR1 is given as SGHTA and CDR2 as FQGNSA, both from the germline V gene. This receptor was obtained from a female donor with early-stage non-small cell lung cancer. Here the chain combines TRBV7-2 and TRBJ2-5; tentative D gene TRBD1, with 5 bases matching. Sequenced material: PBMCs, taken at surgery. For the CDR3, the sequence is CASSLVVSRAETQYF. DNA sequence: TGTGCCAGCAGCTTAGTTGTGAGCAGGGCAGAGACCCAGTACTTC.